This entry concerns a single T cell receptor beta chain. This sample is drawn from a study of T cell changes during pregnancy in multiple sclerosis. Measured with immunoSEQ multiplex PCR; TCRdb has only the in-frame clones, and not every one. The data show some 67,000 clones, about 91% seen once. Germline CDR1 is MRHNA and CDR2 is SNTAGT. This CDR3 has 16 amino acids. Trimming at V came to 0 bases and at J to 7 bases, leaving 3 bases not matched to a gene. The sample was peripheral blood, taken after pregnancy. This receptor was obtained from a female donor with multiple sclerosis, enrolled in a pregnancy study. The chain uses TRBV6-4 and TRBJ1-6; 10 nucleotides match TRBD1. In nucleotides, the CDR3 is TGTGCCAGCAGTGACTCCGGACAGGGGGTAAATTCACCCCTCCACTTT. Translating it yields CASSDSGQGVNSPLHF.